A single sample is the source of the 8 T cell receptor beta chains below, sequenced in a study of T-cell reconstitution after alpha-beta-depleted transplantation in children (dated by TCRdb to 2016 to 2018). Library construction relied on PCR. Sequenced using an Illumina HiSeq 2500. Molecular barcoding was employed in the preparation of TCR libraries, with unique molecular identifiers being used to normalize TCRbeta repertoire quantification. TCRdb itself trimmed the public reads at Q25 with fastp, ran MiXCR and retained productive beta chains. A single entry per CDR3 protein holds the most common genes and DNA from its merged rows. The sample table contains roughly 610,000 distinct CDR3 sequences; only one count was recorded for approximately 10% of them. 4% of the sample lies in the top ten. Sample: PBMCs from the stem cell graft donor, taken from the stem cell graft. These receptors originate from a human donor who donated a stem cell graft to a child with acute myeloid leukemia.

In its sample, this clonotype was seen many times. This chain uses TRBV11-3 with TRBJ2-1, with 8 bases fitting TRBD2. Germline CDR1 SGHNT, CDR2 YENEEA. The CDR3 totals 18 residues. Trimming at V came to 3 bases and at J to 3 bases, leaving 13 bases not matched to a gene. The CDR3 nucleotides read TGTGCCAGCAGCTTCACCGGGGGGGGCAGGAACTTCTACAATGAGCAGTTCTTC. Protein sequence: CASSFTGGGRNFYNEQFF.

This chain uses TRBV12-3 or TRBV12-4 with TRBJ1-5; 9 positions match TRBD1. The CDR3 has 13 amino acids. With 6 bases clipped from V and 7 bases from J, the junction kept 4 bases outside the gene matches. In nucleotides, the CDR3 is TGTGCCAGCAGGGGACAGGGAGTCCAGCCCCAGCATTTT. This sequence encodes CASRGQGVQPQHF.

The CDR3 is CASSSFGPSSYEQYF. The CDR3 bases are TGTGCCAGCAGTTCCTTTGGCCCTAGCTCCTACGAGCAGTACTTC. The chain employs TRBV12-3 or TRBV12-4 and TRBJ2-7; D call uncertain. The V end lost 4 bases, the J end lost 0 bases, and 13 bases lay between the germline ends. The CDR3 contains 15 residues.

This chain links TRBV6-2 or TRBV6-3 with TRBJ2-2, with D perhaps TRBD1 (6 bases). In germline, CDR1 is MNHEY, CDR2 SVGEGT. The CDR3 is 14 amino acids. The germline V and J ends were trimmed by 6 bases and 7 bases, with 15 bases remaining between them. CDR3 coding DNA: TGTGCCAGCAGACCTACAGGGATGAACGGGGAGCTGTTTTTT. Translation: CASRPTGMNGELFF.

At least ten counts were recorded for this clonotype. The rearrangement joins TRBV6-5 to TRBJ2-4; TRBD2 matches at 8 bases. The CDR3 length is 16 residues. J was trimmed by 0 bases and V by 0 bases; bases with no gene match: 1. From germline, CDR1 is MNHEY and CDR2 SVGAGI. This CDR3 reads CASSYSLAGAKNIQYF. The CDR3 DNA is TGTGCCAGCAGTTACTCGCTAGCGGGAGCCAAAAACATTCAGTACTTC.

This clonotype was seen many times. The chain joins TRBV15 to TRBJ2-7; a weak D match, TRBD1 (5 bases). V lost 2 bases to trimming and J lost 0 bases, with 8 bases between them. CDR1 LNHNV and CDR2 YYDKDF come from the germline V gene (reference sequence). This CDR3 region has 14 residues. The CDR3 DNA reads TGTGCCACCAGCAGACCACAGGACTCCTACGAGCAGTACTTC. Its protein is CATSRPQDSYEQYF.

This clonotype was detected a few times. This sequence joins TRBV4-3 and TRBJ2-3; D gene uncertain. Germline assignment: CDR1 LGHNA and CDR2 YSLEER. V was cut by 1 base and J by 2 bases, with 16 bases left in between. CDR3 length equals 17 residues. The CDR3 coding sequence is TGCGCCAGCAGCCAAGTATTGAGTACCCTCCCCACAGATACGCAGTATTTT. Its translation is CASSQVLSTLPTDTQYF.

This clonotype was observed a few times. This sequence joins TRBV13 and TRBJ2-7; perhaps TRBD1 as D (5 bases). V lost 1 base to trimming and J lost 2 bases, with 15 bases between them. The CDR3 is made up of 16 amino acids. Looked up from germline, CDR1 is PRHDT and CDR2 is FYEKMQ (reference sequence). CDR3: CASSLDTGQGAYEQYF. In DNA form, the CDR3 reads TGTGCCAGCAGCTTAGATACCGGCCAAGGGGCCTACGAGCAGTACTTC.